The clone carrying this T cell receptor (beta chain) has a count of ten or more. Its antigen is unidentified. The sample comes from a study of T cells in Graves' hyperthyroidism and ophthalmopathy. Points from the study as a whole: Median prediction lead before ophthalmopathy onset was around 6.9 months with the model.

Researchers amplified the TCR beta CDR3 regions from RNA transcripts. When the TCR CDR3 underwent first-round RT-PCR, the HTBI primer set was used. Each CDR3 protein is one row after TCRdb ran MiXCR on the multiplex PCR reads. This sample yields roughly 750,000 distinct CDR3 sequences, of which 16% are seen a single time; around 8% belongs to the top ten. Investigators excluded patients with uncontrolled infection, other autoimmune disease, pregnancy or lactation. Fresh peripheral blood, about 9.6 ml, yielded the PBMCs. The sequencing input was blood. The sequence was obtained from a man aged 18-30 years with Graves' hyperthyroidism.

The CDR3 coding sequence is TGTGCCAGCAGCCCCGTTCTAGGTGGAGAGACCCAGTACTTC. Its translation: CASSPVLGGETQYF. The chain is built from TRBV7-9 and TRBJ2-5; D uncertain. The germline V and J ends were trimmed by 5 bases and 4 bases, with 14 bases remaining between them. The CDR3 has 14 amino acids. Germline-derived CDR1 and CDR2 are SEHNR and FQNEAQ (reference sequence).